This T cell receptor (beta chain) emerged from a study of CD4 T cell repertoires in COVID-19. Overall study: Relabeled CFSE-low cells, IL-2-expanded for 9 to 10 days, met spikes from other coronaviruses.

Overall study findings and caveats: SARS-CoV and/or HKU1 spike cultures shared between about 7 and 26% of SARS-CoV-2 clonotypes. Two or all three memory subsets shared several highly expanded SARS-CoV-2-reactive clonotypes.

The memory T cells were sequenced right after ex vivo isolation, without culture. About this clone: Its antigen is unknown.

Produced via immunoSEQ multiplex PCR; TCRdb's table is partial and in-frame only. The sample has more than 20,000 clones, 93% seen once. The junction had 8 bases not matched to a gene; V was cut back by 1 base and J by 5 bases. The CDR3 spans 16 residues. Germline V gives CDR1 SGHRS, CDR2 YFSETQ. The receptor comes from a human donor who had COVID-19. Sequencing used circulating follicular helper CD4+ T cells (cTfh) from blood, obtained before the COVID-19 pandemic. The chain combines TRBV5-1 with TRBJ2-5, with 10 bases lining up with TRBD1. The CDR3 nucleotides read TGCGCCAGCAGCTTGCCTCGACAGGGGGCACATGAGACCCAGTACTTC. Protein product: CASSLPRQGAHETQYF.